This T cell receptor beta chain was sequenced in a study of CD8 T cells in acute hepatitis C reinfection. Here immunoSEQ multiplex PCR was the method, and the copy in TCRdb shows in-frame clones only, minus some. The repertoire has around 36,000 clones, approximately 85% of them found once; the top ten carry about a tenth. CDR3 length: 16 amino acids. In germline, CDR1 is KGHSH, CDR2 LQKENI. The junction had 7 bases not matched to a gene; V was cut back by 6 bases and J by 2 bases. The sample's time point: naive CD8 control sorted from an acute-time-point sample. People who inject drugs in the Montreal Hepatitis C Cohort were donors.

V gene TRBV18 combines with J gene TRBJ2-2; 9 nucleotides line up with TRBD1. Sequenced material: naive CD8+ T cells from PBMCs. This receptor was taken from a young woman who spontaneously cleared hepatitis C infection. The CDR3 nucleotides read TGTGCCAGCTCCTCAGGGACAGGGACCAACACCGGGGAGCTGTTTTTT. Translating gives CASSSGTGTNTGELFF.